The clone carrying this TCR beta chain was counted once. The antigen is undetermined. The data are from a study of shared clonotypes between healthy human individuals. General study findings and limits: Read depth was anticipated to influence clonotype sharing among donors.

Assay: immunoSEQ multiplex PCR; the TCRdb copy retains only in-frame clones and omits some. Of 600,000 to 750,000 clones in the sample, roughly 87% were seen once. The CDR3 runs 15 residues. CDR1 is ENHRY, CDR2 SYGVKD, per germline. Trimming took 6 bases from V and 5 from J; bases not matched to a gene: 10. The donors, healthy adults who were HIV-negative, had experienced no recent acute infections or vaccinations. CCR7-negative CD45RA+ TemRA cells were pooled with CD45RO+ cells for CD8 memory. The V and J genes are TRBV10-3 and TRBJ2-7, with 10 bases identical to TRBD2. The specimen was memory CD8+ T cells from PBMCs. Stated subset: CD45RO+ cells pooled with CCR7-negative TemRA cells. The sequence was obtained from a man in his late teens or twenties in good health. Some clones in this sample may be carry-over from other donors' samples. CDR3 loop: CAIRGELAGTDEQYF. The CDR3 DNA reads as TGTGCCATCAGGGGGGAACTAGCGGGAACGGACGAGCAGTACTTC.